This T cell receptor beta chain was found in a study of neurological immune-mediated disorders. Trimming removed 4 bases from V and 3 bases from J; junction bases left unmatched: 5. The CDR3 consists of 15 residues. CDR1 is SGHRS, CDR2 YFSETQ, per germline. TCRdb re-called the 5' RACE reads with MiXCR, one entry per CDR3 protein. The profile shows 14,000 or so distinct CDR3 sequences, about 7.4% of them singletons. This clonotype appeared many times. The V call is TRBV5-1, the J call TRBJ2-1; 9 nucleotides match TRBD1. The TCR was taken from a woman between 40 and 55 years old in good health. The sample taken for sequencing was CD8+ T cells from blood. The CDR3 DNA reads TGCGCCAGCAGCCCTACAGGGGGCGACTACAATGAGCAGTTCTTC. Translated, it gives CASSPTGGDYNEQFF.